The text below deals with one TCR beta chain. Its specificity is unknown. This CDR3 spans 15 amino acids. Germline V lookup: CDR1 SGHAT, CDR2 FQNNGV. J lost 8 bases, V lost 7 bases, and 12 bases had no gene match. The sample is drawn from a study of T cell repertoires in cytomegalovirus infection. For the study at large: CMV infection and matching HLA type were both indicated by public TCR beta signatures. Whole-study findings and limits: Individuals carrying CMV plus the relevant HLA were identified by cumulative frequency of public TCR beta families.

TCRdb redid the calling of the reads with MiXCR, one entry per CDR3 protein. The sample includes approximately 550,000 distinct CDR3 sequences, more than 15% of them seen just once. Material: CD8+ T cells from PBMCs. This chain uses TRBV11-2 with TRBJ2-1; TRBD2 aligns across 9 bases. The clonotype originates from a human donor in good health (CMV status not recorded). Some clones in this sample may be carry-over from other donors' samples. The CDR3 nucleotides are TGTGCCAGCACCCAGGGGCGGGGGGGCGTCCATGAGCAGTTCTTC. It specifies CASTQGRGGVHEQFF.